The 32 T cell receptor beta chains below come from one sample, sequenced in a study of spatial heterogeneity in lung cancer. Study observations and caveats: Higher tumor mutation counts went along with higher counts of expanded intratumoral alpha and beta TCRs.

Time point in this sample: sample taken at primary tumor resection. For these TCRs, the target antigens are not known. TCRdb re-derived calls from the 5' RACE reads in MiXCR, one entry per CDR3 protein. Here the sample spans about 520 distinct CDR3 sequences, about 25% being singletons. The sample was lung tumor tissue, taken at surgery. The receptor source for this set is a male donor with early-stage non-small cell lung cancer.

In its sample, this clonotype ranks as medium-sized. The gene calls are TRBV6-1 and TRBJ2-1, with TRBD2 identical over 11 bases. Losses at the gene ends were 5 bases for V and 8 bases for J; bases not matched to a gene: 11. Germline-derived CDR1 and CDR2 are MNHNS and SASEGT. This CDR3 is built from 16 residues. The CDR3 loop is CASSRTYLAGGDEQFF. The CDR3 DNA is TGTGCCAGCAGTCGAACATATCTAGCGGGAGGCGATGAGCAGTTCTTC.

V and J are TRBV7-8 and TRBJ2-1; TRBD1 aligns across 7 bases. From germline, CDR1 is SGHVS and CDR2 FQNEAQ. This CDR3 comprises 15 residues. V shed 5 bases and J 3 bases; nucleotides not matched to a gene: 7. The CDR3 DNA reads TGTGCCAGCAGCCCCGACAGGGCGGGCTACAATGAGCAGTTCTTC. Its protein product is CASSPDRAGYNEQFF.

This clonotype was seen a few times. One junction end disagrees with the germline gene, perhaps due to a read error. This chain joins TRBV18 and TRBJ2-1; D may be TRBD1 (6 bases). The CDR3 runs to 14 residues. The V gene's germline CDR1 is KGHSH and CDR2 LQKENI. The CDR3 DNA follows: TGTGCCAGCTCACCACATAGCAGGGGCCGGTGGAAGATCTTC. It encodes CASSPHSRGRWKIF.

This chain uses TRBV20-1 with TRBJ2-1; TRBD2 matches at 16 bases. The CDR3 is made up of 18 amino acids. Trimming removed 0 bases from V and 9 bases from J; junction bases left unmatched: 11. Germline CDR1 and CDR2: DFQATT and SNEGSKA (reference sequence). This CDR3 reads CSARDLGTSGRVLSEQFF. Written as DNA, the CDR3 is TGCAGTGCTAGAGATCTCGGGACTAGCGGGAGGGTTTTAAGTGAGCAGTTCTTC.

The rearrangement uses TRBV6-5 and TRBJ2-3, with 11 bases lining up with TRBD2. V was clipped by 5 bases and J by 10 bases; unmatched bases: 8. In germline, CDR1 is MNHEY, CDR2 SVGAGI. The CDR3 length is 14 residues. CDR3 DNA sequence: TGTGCCAGCAGTCCCCCGACTAGCGGGGATGCGCAGTATTTT. This sequence encodes CASSPPTSGDAQYF.

V is TRBV5-1 and J is TRBJ1-4; unclear D gene. The V end lost 1 base, the J end lost 8 bases, and 18 bases lay between the germline ends. This CDR3 contains 16 residues. Germline CDR1 is SGHRS and CDR2 is YFSETQ. The CDR3 sequence is CASSLKFVGRQEKLFF. As DNA, the CDR3 is TGCGCCAGCAGCTTGAAATTCGTGGGGAGACAAGAAAAACTGTTTTTT.

The chain recombines TRBV7-2 with TRBJ2-5; D is perhaps TRBD2 (6 bases). This CDR3 spans 15 amino acids. Germline loops: CDR1 SGHTA, CDR2 FQGNSA. V lost 4 bases, J lost 4 bases, and 16 bases lay in between. The CDR3 DNA sequence: TGTGCCAGCAGCTCCGGGGACCCCGGGGGAGAGACCCAGTACTTC. This gives the protein CASSSGDPGGETQYF.

This clonotype is judged large. The chain is built from TRBV7-9 and TRBJ1-2; D is possibly TRBD1 (5 bases). CDR1 is SEHNR and CDR2 is FQNEAQ in the germline V gene (reference sequence). V lost 6 bases and J 6 bases, leaving 20 bases between the germline ends. CDR3 size: 15 residues. The CDR3 DNA reads as TGTGCCAGCAGACCTAGCCTAGGGACTACGGATGGCTACACCTTC. Its protein product is CASRPSLGTTDGYTF.

This clonotype was observed a handful of times. The chain is built from TRBV4-1 and TRBJ2-7, with TRBD2 as a possible D gene (6 bases). CDR3 length: 15 amino acids. Germline CDR1 is MGHRA and CDR2 is YSYEKL. The ends were cut back, 0 bases at V and 4 bases at J, with 13 bases in the middle. The CDR3 region is CASSQDGRGTYEQYF. In DNA, the CDR3 is TGCGCCAGCAGCCAAGACGGACGGGGGACTTACGAGCAGTACTTC.

The rearrangement links TRBV10-3 to TRBJ2-2; no firm D call. Per the germline V gene, CDR1 is ENHRY and CDR2 is SYGVKD. This CDR3 spans 15 amino acids. The ends were cut back, 6 bases at V and 4 bases at J, with 15 bases in the middle. The CDR3 nucleotides are TGTGCCATCAGAATTCGGACCCTGGGCACCGGGGAGCTGTTTTTT. Amino acids: CAIRIRTLGTGELFF.

This chain connects TRBV25-1 to TRBJ1-4; D remains unclear. The CDR3 is 15 amino acids. V shed 5 bases and J shed 1 base, with 11 bases lying between them. Germline V lookup: CDR1 MGHDK, CDR2 SYGVNS. CDR3 region: CASSPMVGTNEKLFF. The CDR3 nucleotides are TGTGCCAGCAGTCCCATGGTGGGAACTAATGAAAAACTGTTTTTT.

This chain links TRBV29-1 with TRBJ2-3, with TRBD1 matching over 9 bases. CDR1 is SQVTM and CDR2 is ANQGSEA in the germline V gene. This CDR3 is built from 16 residues. The trim removed 7 bases at V and 2 bases at J, leaving 13 bases unmatched. CDR3 region: CSAIRAGTGTTDTQYF. CDR3 nucleotide sequence: TGCAGCGCCATAAGGGCTGGGACAGGGACCACAGATACGCAGTATTTT.

For the CDR3, the DNA is TGCAGTGCTAGACCCGGGGGTGAAGGAGAGACCCAGTACTTC. Amino acid sequence: CSARPGGEGETQYF. The chain links TRBV20-1 to TRBJ2-5; TRBD2 might be the D (6 bases). The CDR3 totals 14 residues. V dropped 2 bases and J dropped 4 bases, with 14 bases sitting between them. Germline V lookup: CDR1 DFQATT, CDR2 SNEGSKA (reference sequence).

This clonotype has more than one count but fewer than ten. This sequence joins TRBV20-1 and TRBJ2-2; D is unresolved. This CDR3 spans 13 amino acids. Trimming pared 3 bases from V and 2 bases from J, leaving 7 bases between. Germline V gives CDR1 DFQATT, CDR2 SNEGSKA (reference sequence). The CDR3 nucleotides are TGCAGTGCTAGGATGAAAAACACCGGGGAGCTGTTTTTT. Translating it yields CSARMKNTGELFF.

By share of the sample, this clonotype is large. This rearrangement joins TRBV29-1 to TRBJ1-1, with TRBD1 matching over 11 bases. V shed 6 bases, J shed 11 bases, and the junction held 17 bases outside the gene matches. Germline lookup yields CDR1 SQVTM and CDR2 ANQGSEA. CDR3 size: 15 residues. The CDR3 DNA follows: TGCAGCGTGACCTCCCCGCAATGGGACAGGGGGAAGGCTTTCTTT. Translation: CSVTSPQWDRGKAFF.

The chain joins TRBV5-1 to TRBJ2-5, with D tentatively TRBD2 (5 bases). The CDR3 contains 14 residues. From germline, CDR1 is SGHRS and CDR2 YFSETQ. The V end was cut by 0 bases, the J end by 2 bases, with 8 bases between. The CDR3 sequence is CASSLAPGQETQYF. CDR3 sequence (DNA): TGCGCCAGCAGCTTGGCTCCGGGACAAGAGACCCAGTACTTC. Complete variable domain (other parts from reference TRBV5-1 and TRBJ2-5): KAGVTQTPRYLIKTRGQQVTLSCSPISGHRSVSWYQQTPGQGLQFLFEYFSETQRNKGNFPGRFSGRQFSNSRSEMNVSTLELGDSALYLCASSLAPGQETQYFGPGTRLLVL.

This clonotype appeared once. The chain employs TRBV5-4 and TRBJ1-2; D unclear. Germline values: CDR1 SGHNT, CDR2 YYREEE (reference sequence). V was trimmed by 4 bases and J by 8 bases, leaving 12 bases between them. CDR3 length: 12 amino acids. In DNA, the CDR3 is TGTGCCAGCAGCCGAAGCCTGGGCGGCTACACCTTC. Translating it yields CASSRSLGGYTF.

By proportion, this clonotype is large. The gene calls are TRBV12-3 or TRBV12-4 and TRBJ2-1; TRBD2 aligns across 11 bases. With 5 bases clipped from V and 5 bases from J, the junction kept 17 bases outside the gene matches. This CDR3 spans 19 amino acids. The CDR3 nucleotides read TGTGCCAGCAGTCCCCTTAGCGGGGGGGCCGGAACGGAAAACAATGAGCAGTTCTTC. Residues: CASSPLSGGAGTENNEQFF.

This clonotype was counted only a few times. The chain couples TRBV13 to TRBJ2-1, with 7 bases fitting TRBD1. The CDR3 is 17 residues long. Per the germline V gene, CDR1 is PRHDT and CDR2 is FYEKMQ (reference sequence). V shed 4 bases, J shed 7 bases, and the junction held 16 bases outside the gene matches. CDR3 coding DNA: TGTGCCAGCAGCTCCCGATCCCGACAGGGTGTTCGGAATGAGCAGTTCTTC. Its protein is CASSSRSRQGVRNEQFF.

This clonotype occurred a few times. V usage is TRBV20-1 and J usage is TRBJ2-3, with a possible D match to TRBD1 (6 bases). Trimming removed 5 bases from V and 1 base from J, with 13 bases in between. The CDR3 is 14 residues long. Per the germline V gene, CDR1 is DFQATT and CDR2 is SNEGSKA (reference sequence). CDR3 in DNA: TGCAGTGCTGGCGCAGGGGCCGGCACAGATACGCAGTATTTT. This codes for CSAGAGAGTDTQYF.

This clonotype appeared once. The chain combines TRBV5-1 with TRBJ2-3; D may be TRBD1 or TRBD2 (5 bases each). The germline CDR1 and CDR2 sequences are SGHRS and YFSETQ. The V end lost 7 bases, the J end lost 8 bases, and 20 bases lay between the germline ends. The CDR3 spans 14 residues. CDR3 in DNA: TGCGCCAGCTCCGGGACCCGGCCGGGTGGTACGCAGTATTTT. It translates to CASSGTRPGGTQYF.

By sample share, this clonotype is medium-sized. The V call is TRBV6-5, the J call TRBJ1-4, with a tentative D call TRBD1 (6 bases). This CDR3 has 14 amino acids. V was pared by 4 bases and J by 3 bases, with 9 bases between. Germline CDR1 MNHEY, CDR2 SVGAGI. CDR3 DNA: TGTGCCAGCAGTTCTTCAGGGGCTAATGAAAAACTGTTTTTT. Translation: CASSSSGANEKLFF.

The chain employs TRBV6-5 and TRBJ2-2; 8 nucleotides line up with TRBD1. The CDR3 covers 14 residues. Per germline, CDR1 MNHEY and CDR2 SVGAGI. Germline trimming cut 6 bases from V and 3 bases from J; bases unmatched to any gene: 3. DNA of the CDR3: TGTGCCAGCAGGACAGGGGAGGACACCGGGGAGCTGTTTTTT. This gives the protein CASRTGEDTGELFF.

J is TRBJ1-6 and V is TRBV10-3; D uncertain. V lost 7 bases and J 0 bases, leaving 7 bases between the germline ends. Germline CDR1 is ENHRY and CDR2 is SYGVKD. This CDR3 comprises 14 residues. The CDR3 DNA sequence: TGTGCCATCACTGCGCGCTCCTATAATTCACCCCTCCACTTT. Translating it yields CAITARSYNSPLHF.

This clonotype was observed a handful of times. The CDR3, as DNA: TGTGCCAGCAGCTTAGGGACAGATTACTACAATGAGCAGTTCTTC. It translates to CASSLGTDYYNEQFF. The V call is TRBV11-2, the J call TRBJ2-1, with D tentatively TRBD1 (6 bases). The CDR3 contains 15 residues. Germline values: CDR1 SGHAT, CDR2 FQNNGV. Trimming removed 1 base from V and 3 bases from J, with 10 bases in between.

This clonotype appeared a single time. This chain links TRBV20-1 with TRBJ2-2, with D perhaps matching TRBD2 (6 bases). This CDR3 is 13 amino acids long. The germline V and J ends were trimmed by 5 bases and 4 bases, with 11 bases remaining between them. Germline-derived CDR1 and CDR2 are DFQATT and SNEGSKA (reference sequence). Here the CDR3 DNA reads TGCAGTGCTCGGGGGAGGAGCACCGGGGAGCTGTTTTTT. This codes for CSARGRSTGELFF.

This clonotype was recorded a few times. The V call is TRBV20-1, the J call TRBJ2-3; D unresolved. Per germline, CDR1 DFQATT and CDR2 SNEGSKA (reference sequence). V lost 2 bases to trimming and J lost 3 bases, with 15 bases between them. The CDR3 covers 15 residues. CDR3 in DNA: TGCAGTGCTAGATCCCCGGTTATACCGACAGATACGCAGTATTTT. Protein: CSARSPVIPTDTQYF.

V is TRBV7-2 and J is TRBJ2-1; 10 bases map to TRBD1. V shed 4 bases and J 9 bases; nucleotides not matched to a gene: 9. The CDR3 spans 15 residues. In germline, CDR1 is SGHTA, CDR2 FQGNSA. This chain's CDR3 is CASSYRQGASGEQFF. DNA for the CDR3: TGTGCCAGCAGCTACCGACAGGGGGCGTCGGGTGAGCAGTTCTTC. The complete variable domain, with remaining parts taken from reference TRBV7-2 and TRBJ2-1, reads GAGVSQSPSNKVTEKGKDVELRCDPISGHTALYWYRQSLGQGLEFLIYFQGNSAPDKSGLPSDRFSAERTGGSVSTLTIQRTQQEDSAVYLCASSYRQGASGEQFFGPGTRLTVL.

This clonotype appeared a few times. The chain carries TRBV6-2 or TRBV6-3 and TRBJ1-2, with D possibly matching TRBD1 (5 bases). Per the germline V gene, CDR1 is MNHEY and CDR2 is SVGEGT. The CDR3 is 14 residues long. V was trimmed by 3 bases and J by 8 bases, leaving 16 bases between them. The CDR3 sequence: CASSYGGRGMGYTF. DNA of the CDR3: TGTGCCAGCAGTTATGGGGGACGGGGAATGGGCTACACCTTC.

The chain links TRBV11-2 to TRBJ2-3, with D possibly matching TRBD2 (6 bases). This CDR3 comprises 15 residues. In germline, CDR1 is SGHAT, CDR2 FQNNGV. Between the trimmed V and J ends, which lost 2 bases and 1 base, there was a span of 10 bases. The CDR3 sequence: CASSLQGGGTDTQYF. CDR3 nucleotides: TGTGCCAGCAGCTTACAGGGAGGAGGCACAGATACGCAGTATTTT.

This clonotype was seen more than once but under ten times. The chain recombines TRBV12-3 or TRBV12-4 with TRBJ1-6; 10 bases are a match to TRBD1. The CDR3 is 14 amino acids. The V segment lost 7 bases and the J segment 9 bases; nucleotides outside the gene matches: 6. CDR3 residues: CASTPGQGGSPLHF. CDR3 DNA sequence: TGTGCCAGCACCCCTGGACAGGGGGGTTCACCCCTCCACTTT.

This chain links TRBV19 with TRBJ1-5; TRBD1 aligns across 8 bases. Trimming took 8 bases from V and 8 from J; bases not matched to a gene: 14. The CDR3 extends over 15 amino acids. Germline V lookup: CDR1 LNHDA, CDR2 SQIVND (reference sequence). The CDR3 bases are TGTGCCAGTGGGATCGAGGACAGGGCTAATAAGCCCCAGCATTTT. Encoded protein: CASGIEDRANKPQHF.